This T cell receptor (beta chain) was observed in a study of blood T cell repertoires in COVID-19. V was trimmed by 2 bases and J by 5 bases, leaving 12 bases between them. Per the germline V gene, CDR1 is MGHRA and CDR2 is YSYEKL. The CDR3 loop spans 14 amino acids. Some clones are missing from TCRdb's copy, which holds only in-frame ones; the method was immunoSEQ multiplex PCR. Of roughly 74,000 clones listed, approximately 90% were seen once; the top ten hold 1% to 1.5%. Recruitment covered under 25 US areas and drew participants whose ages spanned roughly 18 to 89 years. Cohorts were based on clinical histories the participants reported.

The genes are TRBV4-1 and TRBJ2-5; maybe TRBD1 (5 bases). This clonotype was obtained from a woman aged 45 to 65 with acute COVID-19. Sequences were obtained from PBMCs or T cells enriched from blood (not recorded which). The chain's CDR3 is CASSQPQGWETQYF. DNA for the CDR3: TGCGCCAGCAGCCAACCTCAGGGCTGGGAGACCCAGTACTTC.